Listed below are T cell receptor beta chains from one sample, sequenced in a study of blood T cell repertoires in COVID-19. Sequenced by immunoSEQ multiplex PCR; TCRdb stores in-frame clones only, minus some. Of some 58,000 clones listed, around 87% were seen once; the top ten hold 7.8%. The sample was peripheral blood. These receptors came from a man aged 50 to 60 with active COVID-19. The CDR3 runs from the conserved cysteine through the conserved F or W. The order of the fields is V gene, J gene, clone size, D gene, CDR3 DNA, CDR3 protein. A D gene is named only where the DNA matches it firmly. Expanded clones get a size class; other rows say once, few or many, or leave the size out.

v_gene: TRBV6-5; j_gene: TRBJ2-7; abundance: NA; d_gene: TRBD1; CDR3nt: TGTGCCACCCGACAGGGGGCTACCTACGAGCAGTACTTC; CDR3aa: CATRQGATYEQYF
v_gene: TRBV4-1; j_gene: TRBJ1-2; abundance: NA; d_gene: NA; CDR3nt: TGCGCCAGCACCTCGGGGGTGGAGAGTGATGGCTACACCTTC; CDR3aa: CASTSGVESDGYTF
v_gene: TRBV3-1/TRBV3-2; j_gene: TRBJ2-7; abundance: NA; d_gene: TRBD2; CDR3nt: TGTGCCAGCAGCCCAATAGCCGGGACTAGCACCCACGAGCAGTACTTC; CDR3aa: CASSPIAGTSTHEQYF
v_gene: TRBV4-3; j_gene: TRBJ1-2; abundance: NA; d_gene: NA; CDR3nt: TGCGCCAGCAGCCAAGAGTTAGGGTCACAGGGTAACTATGGCTACACCTTC; CDR3aa: CASSQELGSQGNYGYTF
v_gene: TRBV21-1; j_gene: TRBJ1-5; abundance: once; d_gene: NA; CDR3nt: NA; CDR3aa: CASSWGQGITHQPQHF
v_gene: TRBV6-2/TRBV6-3; j_gene: TRBJ2-7; abundance: NA; d_gene: TRBD2; CDR3nt: TGTGCCAGCAGCCCCAGAAGCGGGGGGCCCTACGAGCAGTACTTC; CDR3aa: CASSPRSGGPYEQYF
v_gene: TRBV5-1; j_gene: TRBJ1-1; abundance: NA; d_gene: NA; CDR3nt: TGCGCCAGCAGCTTGGTGGGGGGTAGGACTGAAGCTTTCTTT; CDR3aa: CASSLVGGRTEAFF
v_gene: TRBV30; j_gene: TRBJ1-5; abundance: NA; d_gene: TRBD1; CDR3nt: TGTGCCTGGAGTATCAGACAGGGTAGAACCCAGCCCCAGCATTTT; CDR3aa: CAWSIRQGRTQPQHF
v_gene: TRBV19; j_gene: TRBJ2-1; abundance: NA; d_gene: TRBD2; CDR3nt: TGTGCCAGTAGTACTACTAGCGGGTGGCAGTTCTTC; CDR3aa: CASSTTSGWQFF
v_gene: TRBV6-5; j_gene: TRBJ1-4; abundance: NA; d_gene: NA; CDR3nt: TGTGCCAGCAGTTACCAGGGGTTTAATGAAAAACTGTTTTTT; CDR3aa: CASSYQGFNEKLFF
v_gene: TRBV12-3/TRBV12-4; j_gene: TRBJ2-3; abundance: NA; d_gene: NA; CDR3nt: TGTGCCAGCAGTTTTAGCGACCCTACGCAGTATTTT; CDR3aa: CASSFSDPTQYF
v_gene: TRBV11-2; j_gene: TRBJ2-1; abundance: NA; d_gene: NA; CDR3nt: TGTGCCAGCAGCCCCCCGCGACAGTACAATGAGCAGTTCTTC; CDR3aa: CASSPPRQYNEQFF
v_gene: TRBV6-2/TRBV6-3; j_gene: TRBJ2-3; abundance: NA; d_gene: NA; CDR3nt: TGTGCCAGCAGTTATAGTAGTCGAGATACGCAGTATTTT; CDR3aa: CASSYSSRDTQYF
v_gene: TRBV28; j_gene: TRBJ2-1; abundance: NA; d_gene: TRBD2; CDR3nt: TGTGCCAGCAGCCCCCGGGGGGACTACTACAATGAGCAGTTCTTC; CDR3aa: CASSPRGDYYNEQFF
v_gene: TRBV2; j_gene: TRBJ2-1; abundance: NA; d_gene: NA; CDR3nt: TGTGCCAGCAGTGAGGAGGTCAAGCAGTTCTTC; CDR3aa: CASSEEVKQFF
v_gene: TRBV6-5; j_gene: TRBJ1-5; abundance: NA; d_gene: TRBD1; CDR3nt: TGTGCCAGTGGACAGGGGGCAGGACAGCCCCAGCATTTT; CDR3aa: CASGQGAGQPQHF
v_gene: TRBV3-1/TRBV3-2; j_gene: TRBJ1-1; abundance: few; d_gene: TRBD1; CDR3nt: TGTGCCAGCAGCCATACCCTGGAGGGGGCCACTGAAGCTTTCTTT; CDR3aa: CASSHTLEGATEAFF
v_gene: TRBV5-1; j_gene: TRBJ2-7; abundance: NA; d_gene: NA; CDR3nt: TGCGCCAGCAGCTTGGTACTGCCAGACACCTACGAGCAGTACTTC; CDR3aa: CASSLVLPDTYEQYF